This TCR beta chain was identified during a study of blood T cells in healthy people across ages (dated by TCRdb to between 2015 and 2017). About the study as a whole: In model experiments, template switching captured roughly one uniquely barcoded TCR beta cDNA molecule for every two T cells. Using deep sequencing normalized with unique cDNA molecular identifiers, the study measured how TCR beta repertoire diversity changes with age. The donors were split into four age groups: young (average around 15 years), middle-aged (about 40), aged (approximately 59) and long-lived (over 75). The study analyzed two additional independent replicas of 1 million unique cDNA reads from the same blood draw for two donors, one aged 18 to 30 and one aged 80 or older.

Donors were 40 or so systemically healthy Caucasian individuals from Russia aged roughly 6 to 90 years. Each donor gave roughly 9 milliliters of peripheral blood, drawn into EDTA-treated Vacutainer tubes. Ficoll-Paque density-gradient centrifugation was used to isolate PBMCs, with at least 6.5 million per sample. Trizol reagent was used to extract total RNA from the PBMCs, yielding at least 5.5 micrograms per sample. Naive CD45RAhigh/CD27high T cell percentages were measured by flow cytometry on a PBMC aliquot from every donor. The library was built by means of 5' RACE. Sequencing relied on an Illumina HiSeq 2500. A second PCR of 7 to 11 cycles was performed with a sample-barcoded 5' primer and a J-beta primer mix. Each TCR beta cDNA molecule received a unique molecular identifier from a template-switch 5' adaptor carrying 12 random nucleotides. Each sample yielded at least 3 million CDR3-containing paired-end reads. The Mint cDNA synthesis kit, primed by a TRBC-specific oligonucleotide, was used to synthesize first-strand cDNA from all RNA. All cDNA was treated with uracil-DNA glycosylase and then went through a first 18-cycle PCR with the universal primers M1SS and BC2_uni_R. Per the original workflow: For normalization, 1 million high-quality reads were randomly selected from each sample, with every read carrying a distinct molecular identifier. Instead of being binned into consensus sequences, reads with shared molecular identifiers were discarded. MiTCR, set to a Q25 quality threshold and the strictest error-elimination algorithm, was used for CDR3 identification, clonotype clustering and error correction. A nonparametric unseen species model with Euler transformation was used to estimate a lower bound on total TCR beta diversity. TCRdb reran the public reads through fastp at Q25 and MiXCR, keeping productive beta chains. Entries that share a CDR3 protein sequence are merged under the most common genes and DNA. TCRdb's processing, not the authors', yielded these V and J calls. For this sample the table gives 750,000 to 850,000 distinct CDR3 sequences, of which around a quarter were detected only once. The top ten clones comprise 3% to 4% of the sample.

Overall results and qualifications from the work: As age increased, observed TCR beta diversity per million T cells dropped in a roughly linear way, and a significant reduction was already evident by age around 41. Because profiling used bulk unsorted PBMCs, naive and antigen-experienced compartments could not be compared conclusively. Total diversity estimates from one million sequenced T cells were considered lower bounds and underestimates. The percentage of naive T cells measured by flow cytometry correlated strongly with observed TCR beta diversity. The long-lived group showed more naive CD4+ T cells, fewer expanded clones and increased TCR diversity than the aged group, suggesting age selection. Donor CMV infection status was unknown, potentially confounding age-related changes in expanded clonotypes.

From its cysteine to its phenylalanine, the CDR3 spans 15 amino acids. This entry keeps only the CDR3 DNA: 45 bases, framed from base 1. V was cut back by 5 bases and J by 4 bases, leaving a gap of 15 bases between them. Points on this clonotype: What this receptor recognizes is not known. No much larger clone is present one base from it, and per-base qualities are unavailable.

In addition, the sample was reused for a study of T cells of mothers and their children. The second paper states: The donors were nine systemically healthy Caucasian individuals, made up of three mothers and their six children. cDNA synthesis used all of the extracted RNA, with roughly 1.5 ug of RNA in each 15 ul reaction. In the second PCR, sample barcodes and 2-4 random nucleotides were introduced via the M1S primer. Each mother yielded over 9.5 million TCR beta CDR3 reads and each child roughly 2.9 million reads. Thymic selection shapes the output of TCR recombination in a similar way in related and unrelated pairs, and inherited differences have a minor effect. Normalized repertoire overlap was always found to be slightly, but never significantly, higher in related mother-child pairs than in unrelated mother-child pairs. No persistent microchimeric T cell clones were detected, at a sensitivity of roughly 93 clones per million clonotypes. Deep NGS was used in the study to compare the TCR beta repertoires of mothers and children and to look for features that separate related mother-child pairs from unrelated individuals. On average, the children were about 10 +/- 4 years old, while the mothers were approximately 41 +/- 4 years old. After adapter ligation was performed with NEBNext reagents, the libraries were sequenced on an Illumina HiSeq 2000 with 100+100 nt paired-end reads. To prevent cross-contamination, the mother and child libraries were prepared one month apart and sequenced in separate runs. Between roughly 500,000 and 2,300,000 distinct TCR beta clonotypes were identified per donor. Naive TCR beta clonotypes were estimated from low-frequency clonotypes matched to each donor's FACS-determined naive share, without sorting.

Sequencing was done on a sample of blood. The clonotype comes from a boy under 18 in good health. Here the chain combines TRBV12-3 or TRBV12-4 and TRBJ1-5; the D region possibly corresponds to TRBD1 (6 bases align). The CDR3 is CASSEIRTVNQPQHF. In nucleotides, the sequence is TGTGCCAGCAGTGAAATTAGGACAGTTAATCAGCCCCAGCATTTT.